This T cell receptor beta chain was retrieved from a study of blood T cells in healthy people across ages. Trimming cost V 6 bases and J 3 bases; bases outside gene matches: 5. The CDR3 has 15 amino acids. Through a sample-barcoded 5' primer and a J-beta primer mix, a second PCR was run for roughly 7 to 11 cycles. From the 5' RACE reads, TCRdb called clonotypes with MiXCR, one entry per CDR3 protein. The table records approximately 770,000 distinct CDR3 sequences, nearly 60% of them present only once. This clonotype has just a few counts. The sequencing input was blood. The receptor comes from a man aged 25 to 40 in good health. The rearrangement uses TRBV12-3 or TRBV12-4 and TRBJ2-3; 11 bases line up with TRBD2. CDR3 bases: TGTGCCAGCAGCTTTAGCGGGGGGGCGACAGATACGCAGTATTTT. The encoded protein is CASSFSGGATDTQYF.